This TCR beta chain came from a study of blood T cells in healthy people across ages. From germline, CDR1 is SGDLS and CDR2 YYNGEE. This CDR3 contains 14 residues. V lost 4 bases, J lost 7 bases, and 6 bases stayed unmatched. Combining a sample-barcoded 5' primer with a J-beta primer mix, a second PCR ran for about 6 to 11 cycles. TCRdb re-called the 5' RACE reads with MiXCR, one entry per CDR3 protein. The sample gives about 570,000 distinct CDR3 sequences, approximately 25% of which show up once; approximately 18% is in the top ten. The chain links TRBV9 to TRBJ2-3, with TRBD2 identical over 10 bases. The sequence derives from an older woman in good health. Input material: blood. CDR3 bases: TGTGCCAGCAGCCAGAGCGGGGGGGACCATACGCAGTATTTT. It codes for CASSQSGGDHTQYF.